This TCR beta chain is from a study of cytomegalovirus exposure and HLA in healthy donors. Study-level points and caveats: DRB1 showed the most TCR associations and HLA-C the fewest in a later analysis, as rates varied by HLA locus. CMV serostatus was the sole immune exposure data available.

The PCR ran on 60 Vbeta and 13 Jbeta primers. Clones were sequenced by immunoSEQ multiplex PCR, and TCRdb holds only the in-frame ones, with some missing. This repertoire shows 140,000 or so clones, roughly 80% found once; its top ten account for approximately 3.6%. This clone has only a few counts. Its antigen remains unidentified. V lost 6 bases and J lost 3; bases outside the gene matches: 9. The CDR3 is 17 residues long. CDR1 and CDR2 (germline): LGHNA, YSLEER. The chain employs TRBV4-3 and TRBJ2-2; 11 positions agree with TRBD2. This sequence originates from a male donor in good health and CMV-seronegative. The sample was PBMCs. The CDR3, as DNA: TGCGCCAGCAGACTAGCGGGGGTTGCCTCCGACACCGGGGAGCTGTTTTTT. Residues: CASRLAGVASDTGELFF.